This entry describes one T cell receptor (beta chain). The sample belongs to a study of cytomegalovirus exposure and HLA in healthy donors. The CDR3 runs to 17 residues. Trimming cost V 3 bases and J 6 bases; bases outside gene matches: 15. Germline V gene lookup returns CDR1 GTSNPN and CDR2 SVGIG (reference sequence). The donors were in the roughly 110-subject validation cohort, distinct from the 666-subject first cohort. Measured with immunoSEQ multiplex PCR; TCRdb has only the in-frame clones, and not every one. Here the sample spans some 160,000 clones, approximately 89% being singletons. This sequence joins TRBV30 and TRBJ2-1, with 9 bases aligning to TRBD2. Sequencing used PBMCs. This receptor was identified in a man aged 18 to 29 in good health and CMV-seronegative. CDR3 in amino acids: CAWREVLGTSWVNEQFF. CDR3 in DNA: TGTGCCTGGAGAGAAGTACTCGGGACTAGCTGGGTCAATGAGCAGTTCTTC.